This T cell receptor (beta chain) was observed in a study of T-cell reconstitution after alpha-beta-depleted transplantation in children. CDR1 MNHNS and CDR2 SASEGT come from the germline V gene. This CDR3 is 14 amino acids long. Germline trimming cut 5 bases from V and 3 bases from J; bases unmatched to any gene: 6. The authors prepared the TCRbeta library with unique molecular identifiers. TCRdb re-called the PCR reads with MiXCR, one entry per CDR3 protein. Of 440,000 or so distinct CDR3 sequences listed, 11% are singletons. This clonotype has only a few counts. This TCR derives from a human donor who donated a stem cell graft to a child with acute myeloid leukemia. The sequenced sample was PBMCs from the stem cell graft donor, obtained from the stem cell graft. V usage is TRBV6-1 and J usage is TRBJ2-7, with 8 bases fitting TRBD2. Here the CDR3 DNA reads TGTGCCAGCAGTCGAACCGGGACTAGCTACGAGCAGTACTTC. Protein product: CASSRTGTSYEQYF.